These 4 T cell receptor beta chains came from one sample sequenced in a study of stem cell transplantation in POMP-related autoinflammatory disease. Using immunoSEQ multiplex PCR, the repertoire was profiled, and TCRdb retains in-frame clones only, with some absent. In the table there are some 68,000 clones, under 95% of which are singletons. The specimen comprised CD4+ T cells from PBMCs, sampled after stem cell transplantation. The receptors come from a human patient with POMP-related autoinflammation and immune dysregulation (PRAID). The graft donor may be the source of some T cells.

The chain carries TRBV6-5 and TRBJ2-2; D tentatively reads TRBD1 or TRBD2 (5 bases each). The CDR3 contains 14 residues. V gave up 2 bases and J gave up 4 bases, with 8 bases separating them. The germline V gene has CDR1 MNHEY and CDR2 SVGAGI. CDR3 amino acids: CASSYGGPTGELFF. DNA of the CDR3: TGTGCCAGCAGTTACGGGGGACCCACCGGGGAGCTGTTTTTT.

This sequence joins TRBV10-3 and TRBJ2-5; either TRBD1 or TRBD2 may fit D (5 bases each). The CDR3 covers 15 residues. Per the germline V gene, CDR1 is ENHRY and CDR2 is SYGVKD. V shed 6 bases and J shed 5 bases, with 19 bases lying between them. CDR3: CAIRDGTGNMETQYF. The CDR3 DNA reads TGTGCCATCAGAGACGGGACCGGGAATATGGAGACCCAGTACTTC.

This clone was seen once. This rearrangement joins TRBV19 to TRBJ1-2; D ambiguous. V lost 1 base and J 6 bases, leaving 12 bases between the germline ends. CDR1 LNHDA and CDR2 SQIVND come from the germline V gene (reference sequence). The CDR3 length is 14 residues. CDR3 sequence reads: CASSIVTRRHGYTF. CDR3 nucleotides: TGTGCCAGTAGTATAGTAACCAGGCGTCATGGCTACACCTTC.

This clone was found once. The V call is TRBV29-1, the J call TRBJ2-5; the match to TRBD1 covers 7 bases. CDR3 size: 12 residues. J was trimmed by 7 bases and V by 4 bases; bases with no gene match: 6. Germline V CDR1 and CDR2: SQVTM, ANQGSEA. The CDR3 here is CSVGGDSRTQYF. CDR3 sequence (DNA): TGCAGCGTTGGTGGGGACAGTAGGACCCAGTACTTC.